Reported below is one TCR beta chain. The antigen it recognizes is unknown. No qualities accompany the bases; no much larger clone lies one base away. The source of the sample is a study of control samples from healthy donors and cancer patients (dated by TCRdb to 2018 to 2020). The receptor library was made with the immunoSEQ multiplex PCR assay. Entries here come from immuneACCESS through TCRdb and include only in-frame sequences with V and J called. Some clones fail to appear in such tables; in the studies checked, an unresolved V gene covers under half of the shortfall, and the cause of the remainder is unknown. This sample gives about 220,000 clones in total; around 94% of them show up just once. The top ten clones comprise 1.5% of the sample. V sheds 4 bases and J sheds 2 bases, leaving 11 bases between their ends. Via the germline V gene (reference sequence), CDR1 is MNHEY and CDR2 SMNVEV. From its cysteine to its phenylalanine, the CDR3 spans 15 amino acids. The kept DNA is CDR3 alone, 45 bases in frame from the first base.

Sample: blood. The receptor comes from a man over 45 in good health. The rearrangement combines TRBV27 with TRBJ1-4; the D gene is perhaps TRBD1, on 6 matching bases. The DNA reads as follows: TGTGCCAGCAGTTCACAGGGTCTCACTAATGAAAAACTGTTTTTT. Translated, it reads CASSSQGLTNEKLFF. This CDR3, with the reference TRBV27 and TRBJ1-4 proteins standing in past its ends, gives the full variable domain EAQVTQNPRYLITVTGKKLTVTCSQNMNHEYMSWYRQDPGLGLRQIYYSMNVEVTDKGDVPEGYKVSRKEKRNFPLILESPSPNQTSLYFCASSSQGLTNEKLFFGSGTQLSVL.